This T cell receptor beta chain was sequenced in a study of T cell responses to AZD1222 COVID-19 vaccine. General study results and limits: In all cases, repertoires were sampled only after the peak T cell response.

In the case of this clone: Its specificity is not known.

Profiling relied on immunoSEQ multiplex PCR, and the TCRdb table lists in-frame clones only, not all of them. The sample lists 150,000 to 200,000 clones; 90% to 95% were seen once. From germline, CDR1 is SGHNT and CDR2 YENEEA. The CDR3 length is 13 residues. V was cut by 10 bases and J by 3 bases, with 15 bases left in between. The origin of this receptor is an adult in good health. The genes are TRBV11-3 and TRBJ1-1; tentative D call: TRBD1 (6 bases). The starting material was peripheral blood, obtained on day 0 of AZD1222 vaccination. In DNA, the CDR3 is TGTGCCACCTCGGGGGCGCGGGACACTGAAGCTTTCTTT. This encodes CATSGARDTEAFF.